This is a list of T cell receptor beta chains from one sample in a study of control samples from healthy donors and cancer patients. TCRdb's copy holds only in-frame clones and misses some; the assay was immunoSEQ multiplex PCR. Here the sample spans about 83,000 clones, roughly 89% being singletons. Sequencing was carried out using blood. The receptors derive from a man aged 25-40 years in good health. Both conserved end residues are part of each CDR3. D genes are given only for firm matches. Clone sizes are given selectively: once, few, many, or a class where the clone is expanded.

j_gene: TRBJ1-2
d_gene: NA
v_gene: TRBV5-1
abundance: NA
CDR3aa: CASRPFSTGGYTF
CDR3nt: TGCGCCAGCAGACCTTTCTCGACAGGCGGCTACACCTTC

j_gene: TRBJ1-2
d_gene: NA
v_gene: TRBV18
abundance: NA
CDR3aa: CASSPSEGIYGYTF
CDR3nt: TGTGCCAGCTCACCAAGTGAGGGTATCTATGGCTACACCTTC

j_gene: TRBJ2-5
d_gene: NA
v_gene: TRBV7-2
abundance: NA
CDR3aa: CASSDPSGIRETQYF
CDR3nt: TGTGCCAGCAGCGACCCGTCAGGGATTCGAGAGACCCAGTACTTC

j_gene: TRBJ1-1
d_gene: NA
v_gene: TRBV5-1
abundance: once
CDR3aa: CASSPRWGKSTEAFF
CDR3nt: TGCGCCAGCAGCCCTAGATGGGGCAAATCCACTGAAGCTTTCTTT

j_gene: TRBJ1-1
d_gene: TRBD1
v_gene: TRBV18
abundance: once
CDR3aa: CASSPPRGQGEAFF
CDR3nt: TGTGCCAGCTCACCACCCAGGGGGCAGGGTGAAGCTTTCTTT

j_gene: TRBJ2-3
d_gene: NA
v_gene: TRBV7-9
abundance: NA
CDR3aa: CASSLSGTHTDTQYF
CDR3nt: TGTGCCAGCAGCTTATCAGGGACCCACACAGATACGCAGTATTTT

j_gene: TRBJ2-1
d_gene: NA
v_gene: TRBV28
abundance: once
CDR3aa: CASIPPSLRTSLGEQFF
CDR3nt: TGTGCCAGCATTCCTCCCAGCCTACGGACGTCGCTTGGTGAGCAGTTCTTC

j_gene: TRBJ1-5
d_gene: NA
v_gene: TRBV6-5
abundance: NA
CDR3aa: CASSYDHFQPQHF
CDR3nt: TGTGCCAGCAGTTACGACCACTTTCAGCCCCAGCATTTT

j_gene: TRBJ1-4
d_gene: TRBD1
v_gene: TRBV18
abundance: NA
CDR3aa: CASSIRGQGTEKLFF
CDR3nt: TGTGCCAGCTCTATAAGGGGGCAGGGTACTGAAAAACTGTTTTTT

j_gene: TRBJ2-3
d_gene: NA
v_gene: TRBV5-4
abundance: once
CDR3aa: CASSLGSGYTDTQYF
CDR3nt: TGTGCCAGCAGCTTGGGGAGCGGGTACACAGATACGCAGTATTTT

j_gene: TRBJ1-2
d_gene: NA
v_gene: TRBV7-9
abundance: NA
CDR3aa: CASSSRAGTLGYTF
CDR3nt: TGTGCCAGCAGCTCGAGAGCGGGTACTCTTGGCTACACCTTC

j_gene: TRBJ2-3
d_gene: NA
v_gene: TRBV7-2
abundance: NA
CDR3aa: CASIPGGRTDTQYF
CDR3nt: TGTGCCAGCATACCTGGGGGCCGCACAGATACGCAGTATTTT

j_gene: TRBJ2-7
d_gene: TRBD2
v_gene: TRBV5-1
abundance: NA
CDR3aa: CASSPEGRAHEQYF
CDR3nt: TGCGCCAGCAGCCCCGAGGGGAGGGCCCACGAGCAGTACTTC

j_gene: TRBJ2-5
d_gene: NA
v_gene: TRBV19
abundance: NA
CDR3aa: CASSAVETQYF
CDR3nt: TGTGCCAGTAGTGCAGTGGAGACCCAGTACTTC